The TCR beta chain described here comes from a study of metastatic and nonmetastatic thyroid tumors. As for the study in general: Both malignant and benign thyroid patients supplied peripheral blood and tumor or nodule tissue samples, across which the repertoires of these patients were then compared.

Findings and caveats of the study: Benign nodules reportedly had significantly lower TCR beta diversity than malignant thyroid tumors in blood and tumor.

This clone has at least ten counts. Its matching antigen is unknown. The junction had 6 bases not matched to a gene; V was cut back by 0 bases and J by 5 bases. There are 16 residues in the CDR3. The germline CDR1 and CDR2 sequences are WSHSY and SAAADI. Patients were all untreated before their thyroid surgery. Authors' analysis steps: Clinicopathological groups differed in CDR3, with these differences serving to build a distant-metastasis classifier for papillary thyroid cancer. With MiXCR, TCRdb reprocessed the PCR reads. The V and J calls and clone size are TCRdb's, not the authors'. Here the sample spans 20,000 or so clones, 25% to 30% being singletons.

The clonotype comes from a female donor with papillary thyroid cancer or a benign thyroid nodule (not recorded which). Some clones in this sample may be carry-over from other donors' samples. Material: tumor tissue. V and J are TRBV10-2 and TRBJ1-5, with TRBD1 identical over 8 bases. Here the CDR3 reads CASSESDRGTDQPQHF. The CDR3 DNA is TGCGCCAGCAGTGAGTCAGACAGGGGTACGGATCAGCCCCAGCATTTT.